This T cell receptor beta chain comes out of a study of blood T cell repertoires in COVID-19. Study summary: Specimens from acute and convalescent COVID-19 originated in the United States, Italy and Spain.

The data were produced by immunoSEQ multiplex PCR, yet TCRdb's version contains in-frame clones alone and is incomplete. The sample yields 500,000 to 600,000 clones, less than 90% seen once. Germline values: CDR1 MNHEY, CDR2 SVGAGI. The junction had 8 bases not matched to a gene; V was cut back by 10 bases and J by 4 bases. CDR3 size: 13 residues. The clonotype was recovered from a woman aged 45-60 years with COVID-19, enrolled during active disease. Sequencing was done on a sample of peripheral blood. The chain is built from TRBV6-5 and TRBJ1-1, with 8 bases aligning to TRBD1. The chain's CDR3 is CATSFGQGTEAFF. The DNA for the CDR3 is TGTGCCACGTCCTTCGGACAGGGCACTGAAGCTTTCTTT.